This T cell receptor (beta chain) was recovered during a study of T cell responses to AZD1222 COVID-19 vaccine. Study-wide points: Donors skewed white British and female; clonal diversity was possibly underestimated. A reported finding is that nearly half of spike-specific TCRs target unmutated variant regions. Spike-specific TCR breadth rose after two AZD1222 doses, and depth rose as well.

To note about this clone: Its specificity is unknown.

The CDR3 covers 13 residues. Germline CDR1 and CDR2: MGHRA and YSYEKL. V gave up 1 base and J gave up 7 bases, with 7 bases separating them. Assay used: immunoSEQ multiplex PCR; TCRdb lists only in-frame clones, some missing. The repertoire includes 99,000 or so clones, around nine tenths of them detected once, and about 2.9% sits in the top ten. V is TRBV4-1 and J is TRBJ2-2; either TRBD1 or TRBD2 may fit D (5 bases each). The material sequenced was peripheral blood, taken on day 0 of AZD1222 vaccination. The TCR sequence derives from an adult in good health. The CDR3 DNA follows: TGCGCCAGCAGCCAAGCAGGGAGCGGGGAGCTGTTTTTT. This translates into CASSQAGSGELFF.